The 32 T cell receptor beta chains below all came from one sample that was sequenced in a study of blood T cells in healthy people across ages. The second PCR ran 7 to 11 cycles with a sample-barcoded 5' primer and J-beta primers. TCRdb ran MiXCR on the 5' RACE reads and lists one entry per CDR3 protein. The sample consists of hundreds of thousands of distinct CDR3 sequences, over 20% of them appearing once. Sequenced material: blood. These receptors came from an older man in good health.

The rearrangement links TRBV6-5 to TRBJ2-5, with 15 bases lining up with TRBD2. The DNA end favors TRBJ2-7, so the J call may be wrong. The CDR3 contains 15 residues. Germline CDR1 MNHEY, CDR2 SVGAGI. The CDR3 DNA sequence: TGTGCCAGGAGTCCCGGGACTAGCGGGAGGAACGAGCAGTACTTC. This translates into CARSPGTSGRNEQYF.

This clonotype showed up just a few times. The J gene is TRBJ1-6, the V gene TRBV10-3, with TRBD1 matching 9 bases. Losses at the gene ends were 7 bases for V and 7 bases for J; bases not matched to a gene: 2. The CDR3 spans 13 residues. The V gene's germline CDR1 is ENHRY and CDR2 SYGVKD. The CDR3 is CAITGTGNSPLHF. For the CDR3, the DNA is TGTGCCATCACCGGGACAGGGAATTCACCCCTCCACTTT.

This chain uses TRBV7-9 with TRBJ2-1, with 9 nucleotides matching TRBD1. The closer fit of TRBJ2-5 to the DNA end suggests the J call may be wrong. Germline-derived CDR1 and CDR2 are SEHNR and FQNEAQ (reference sequence). The CDR3 runs to 17 residues. The CDR3 loop reads CASSLGTAGQGQETQYF. The CDR3 DNA is TGTGCCAGCAGCTTAGGGACTGCGGGACAGGGACAGGAGACCCAGTACTTC.

This chain joins TRBV6-5 and TRBJ2-1; D is ambiguous. Germline values: CDR1 MNHEY, CDR2 SVGAGI. V dropped 7 bases and J dropped 3 bases, with 10 bases sitting between them. This CDR3 is 13 amino acids long. CDR3 bases: TGTGCCAGCACCGGACCCAACTACAATGAGCAGTTCTTC. The encoded protein is CASTGPNYNEQFF.

This clonotype was observed once. The chain joins TRBV5-6 to TRBJ1-2; the D is unclear. V was trimmed by 4 bases and J by 0 bases, leaving 19 bases between them. Looked up from germline, CDR1 is SGHDT and CDR2 is YYEEEE. This CDR3 contains 17 residues. In DNA form, the CDR3 reads TGTGCCAGCAGCGGGCTAGGAGGGAAGACGGCTAACTATGGCTACACCTTC. Amino acid sequence: CASSGLGGKTANYGYTF. The full variable domain, in which reference TRBV5-6 and TRBJ1-2 provide the parts outside the CDR3, is DAGVTQSPTHLIKTRGQQVTLRCSPKSGHDTVSWYQQALGQGPQFIFQYYEEEERQRGNFPDRFSGHQFPNYSSELNVNALLLGDSALYLCASSGLGGKTANYGYTFGSGTRLTVV.

This clonotype has a handful of counts. The rearrangement links TRBV5-6 to TRBJ2-1; TRBD2 is a possible D gene (6 bases). Trimming pared 5 bases from V and 6 bases from J, leaving 12 bases between. Germline CDR1 and CDR2: SGHDT and YYEEEE. This CDR3 region has 13 residues. CDR3 coding DNA: TGTGCCAGCAGTGGCGGGACCCCCAATGAGCAGTTCTTC. It encodes CASSGGTPNEQFF.

V is TRBV7-2 and J is TRBJ2-7, with 7 bases identical to TRBD2. Germline-derived CDR1 and CDR2 are SGHTA and FQGNSA. V lost 1 base, J lost 2 bases, and 8 bases stayed unmatched. This CDR3 spans 16 amino acids. The CDR3 DNA sequence: TGTGCCAGCAGCTTAGTATCCCCCAGCGGGACCTACGAGCAGTACTTC. Its protein product is CASSLVSPSGTYEQYF.

The table lists this clonotype with a few counts. One end of the junction varies from germline; a read error may be responsible. J is TRBJ1-1 and V is TRBV5-1; D is perhaps TRBD1 (5 bases). This CDR3 contains 17 residues. CDR1 and CDR2 from the germline V gene are SGHRS and YFSETQ. The CDR3 reads CASSFTGTTSMNTEAFF. CDR3 sequence (DNA): TGCGCCAGTAGCTTCACCGGGACTACCAGCATGAACACTGAAGCTTTCTTT.

This clonotype showed up many times. The rearrangement uses TRBV5-1 and TRBJ2-5; D is ambiguous. Judging by the DNA end, TRBJ2-1 fits better; the J call may be wrong. CDR1 and CDR2 from the germline V gene are SGHRS and YFSETQ. The CDR3 loop spans 16 amino acids. This CDR3 is CASSLGVGRLRGEQFF. The DNA of the CDR3 is TGCGCCAGCAGCTTGGGAGTCGGCAGGCTACGAGGTGAGCAGTTCTTC.

This clonotype was observed a few times. The chain joins TRBV18 to TRBJ2-6, with D perhaps assigned TRBD1 or TRBD2 (5 bases each). Germline lookup yields CDR1 KGHSH and CDR2 LQKENI. CDR3 length: 17 residues. V was trimmed by 6 bases and J by 0 bases, leaving 15 bases between them. CDR3 in amino acids: CASSFNRDDSGANVLTF. The CDR3 DNA reads as TGTGCCAGCTCTTTCAACCGGGACGACTCTGGGGCCAACGTCCTGACTTTC. Together with reference TRBV18 and TRBJ2-6, the CDR3 gives the full variable domain: NAGVMQNPRHLVRRRGQEARLRCSPMKGHSHVYWYRQLPEEGLKFMVYLQKENIIDESGMPKERFSAEFPKEGPSILRIQQVVRGDSAAYFCASSFNRDDSGANVLTFGAGSRLTVL.

This chain links TRBV11-2 with TRBJ2-1; 11 bases are a match to TRBD2. This CDR3 is 17 amino acids long. The J segment lost 4 bases and the V segment lost 5 bases, leaving 10 bases of the junction unmatched. From germline, CDR1 is SGHAT and CDR2 FQNNGV. CDR3 sequence (DNA): TGTGCCAGCAGCCCACCGGGACTAGCGGAGACTTACAATGAGCAGTTCTTC. Its translation is CASSPPGLAETYNEQFF. Full variable domain (rest looked up from reference TRBV11-2 and TRBJ2-1): EAGVAQSPRYKIIEKRQSVAFWCNPISGHATLYWYQQILGQGPKLLIQFQNNGVVDDSQLPKDRFSAERLKGVDSTLKIQPAKLEDSAVYLCASSPPGLAETYNEQFFGPGTRLTVL.

J is TRBJ1-1 and V is TRBV7-9, with D unclear. Germline V gene data show CDR1 as SEHNR and CDR2 as FQNEAQ (reference sequence). Trimming left V 4 bases short and J 2 bases short, with 14 bases between. This CDR3 has 15 amino acids. The CDR3 is CASSSYRTVNTEAFF. CDR3 coding DNA: TGTGCCAGCAGCTCATACCGGACCGTTAACACTGAAGCTTTCTTT.

Remarks on this clonotype: A junction boundary mismatches the germline segment, possibly from a read error. The rearrangement links TRBV20-1 to TRBJ2-4, with 11 bases matching TRBD2. CDR1 and CDR2 from the germline V gene are DFQATT and SNEGSKA (reference sequence). The CDR3 sequence is 11 residues long. The CDR3, as DNA: TGCAGTGCTGATTCTAGCGGGAGGCCGCACTTC. Residues: CSADSSGRPHF.

This chain uses TRBV20-1 with TRBJ2-3, with D maybe TRBD2 (6 bases). CDR1 and CDR2 (germline): DFQATT, SNEGSKA (reference sequence). Trimming stripped 5 bases from V and 3 bases from J, with 12 bases between. There are 13 residues in the CDR3. CDR3 bases: TGCAGTGCTTTTAGCGGACAAACAGATACGCAGTATTTT. Translation: CSAFSGQTDTQYF.

The genes are TRBV20-1 and TRBJ2-5; D remains ambiguous. The CDR3 covers 14 residues. Looked up from germline, CDR1 is DFQATT and CDR2 is SNEGSKA (reference sequence). V shed 6 bases and J shed 1 base, with 15 bases lying between them. The CDR3 region has the DNA TGCAGTGCCGCCCGCCCAAATCGCCAAGAGACCCAGTACTTC. Protein product: CSAARPNRQETQYF.

The chain recombines TRBV5-1 with TRBJ2-3, with a possible D match to TRBD2 (6 bases). The V end lost 4 bases, the J end lost 1 base, and 13 bases lay between the germline ends. Germline CDR1 and CDR2: SGHRS and YFSETQ. The CDR3 runs 15 residues. Written as DNA, the CDR3 is TGCGCCAGCAGCACCGGAGGGCCCCGCACAGATACGCAGTATTTT. Translated, it gives CASSTGGPRTDTQYF.

This clonotype was detected only a few times. The chain joins TRBV28 to TRBJ2-5; no firm D call. The DNA end is more similar to TRBJ2-1, so the J call may be wrong. The CDR3 contains 12 residues. CDR1 and CDR2 (germline): MDHEN, SYDVKM. CDR3 sequence: CASSSNSDEQFF. CDR3 in DNA: TGTGCCAGCAGTTCCAACTCGGATGAGCAGTTCTTC.

This clonotype was counted between two and nine times. The chain recombines TRBV5-4 with TRBJ1-1; perhaps TRBD1 as D (5 bases). CDR1 is SGHNT, CDR2 YYREEE, per germline (reference sequence). The CDR3 is 16 residues long. The germline V and J ends were trimmed by 4 bases and 0 bases, with 16 bases remaining between them. The CDR3 nucleotides read TGTGCCAGCAGCCCTCGGCCGGACAAACTGAACACTGAAGCTTTCTTT. Amino acid sequence: CASSPRPDKLNTEAFF.

The sample holds a few counts of this clonotype. Being one base from a much bigger clone, this may be a read error. This rearrangement joins TRBV7-2 to TRBJ1-4, with TRBD1 matching over 7 bases. V trimming: 8 bases; J trimming: 1 base; junction bases outside the gene matches: 10. Germline V CDR1 and CDR2: SGHTA, FQGNSA. The CDR3 is made up of 16 amino acids. The CDR3 loop reads CASGEFPGGTNEKLFF. The CDR3, as DNA: TGTGCCAGCGGCGAATTCCCAGGGGGAACTAATGAAAAACTGTTTTTT.

This clonotype has a handful of counts. The chain employs TRBV20-1 and TRBJ1-4, with 9 bases identical to TRBD1. Germline V gives CDR1 DFQATT, CDR2 SNEGSKA (reference sequence). The CDR3 runs to 14 residues. The trim removed 6 bases at V and 8 bases at J, leaving 10 bases unmatched. CDR3 sequence: CSARGGQGGEKLFF. CDR3 nucleotides: TGCAGTGCCCGCGGGGGACAGGGCGGCGAAAAACTGTTTTTT.

This clonotype turned up a few times. V and J are TRBV7-2 and TRBJ2-5; perhaps TRBD1 as D (6 bases). The assigned J gene may be wrong: the sequence end matches TRBJ2-1 better. Germline V gives CDR1 SGHTA, CDR2 FQGNSA. This CDR3 contains 13 residues. The chain's CDR3 is CASSPGTRNEQFF. The CDR3, as DNA: TGTGCCAGCAGCCCGGGGACAAGAAATGAGCAGTTCTTC.

This clonotype showed up just a few times. The rearrangement uses TRBV5-1 and TRBJ2-1; the D is unclear. The CDR3 length is 14 residues. Per germline, CDR1 SGHRS and CDR2 YFSETQ. Trimming took off 2 bases at V and 1 base at J, with 7 bases between the two ends. The CDR3 here is CASSFDNSYNEQFF. CDR3 coding DNA: TGCGCCAGCAGCTTCGATAATTCCTACAATGAGCAGTTCTTC.

The rearrangement joins TRBV29-1 to TRBJ2-5; maybe TRBD1 (5 bases). V was clipped by 7 bases and J by 4 bases, with 16 bases between them. The CDR3 has 13 residues. Per the germline V gene, CDR1 is SQVTM and CDR2 is ANQGSEA. CDR3 loop: CSAARTNGETQYF. The DNA for the CDR3 is TGCAGCGCTGCTAGGACAAATGGAGAGACCCAGTACTTC.

The chain joins TRBV27 to TRBJ1-2; 8 bases are shared with TRBD1. With 0 bases clipped from V and 4 bases from J, the junction kept 4 bases outside the gene matches. Looked up from germline, CDR1 is MNHEY and CDR2 is SMNVEV (reference sequence). The CDR3 is 15 residues long. The CDR3 reads CASSLSRTGFYGYTF. CDR3 coding DNA: TGTGCCAGCAGTTTATCTCGGACAGGGTTCTATGGCTACACCTTC.

This clonotype came up a few times. V and J are TRBV24-1 and TRBJ2-1; maybe TRBD1 (6 bases). The J call may be mistaken, given a closer DNA end match to TRBJ2-5. Germline V gene lookup returns CDR1 KGHDR and CDR2 SFDVKD. The CDR3 spans 15 residues. CDR3 coding DNA: TGTGCCACCAGTGGTAGCAGGGGCGCCGAGGAGACCCAGTACTTC. Translating it yields CATSGSRGAEETQYF.

This clonotype was counted a few times. This chain links TRBV9 with TRBJ2-1; perhaps D is TRBD1 or TRBD2 (5 bases each). Germline V gene lookup returns CDR1 SGDLS and CDR2 YYNGEE. The CDR3 consists of 14 residues. V was trimmed by 0 bases and J by 7 bases, leaving 11 bases between them. CDR3 protein: CASSVAGTINEQFF. The CDR3 bases are TGTGCCAGCAGCGTAGCCGGGACCATAAATGAGCAGTTCTTC.

V gene TRBV4-1 combines with J gene TRBJ2-5, with 14 bases identical to TRBD2. This CDR3 contains 16 residues. Germline loops: CDR1 MGHRA, CDR2 YSYEKL. The V segment lost 1 base and the J segment 4 bases; nucleotides outside the gene matches: 2. The CDR3: CASSQGTSGRSETQYF. In DNA, the CDR3 is TGCGCCAGCAGCCAAGGGACTAGCGGGAGGTCAGAGACCCAGTACTTC.

The chain joins TRBV10-3 to TRBJ2-5; 7 nucleotides match TRBD2. The CDR3 is 16 residues long. V lost 2 bases and J lost 5; bases outside the gene matches: 11. Germline loops: CDR1 ENHRY, CDR2 SYGVKD. CDR3 in DNA: TGTGCCATCAGTGAGCCGGGGGGATCCAGGGTGGAGACCCAGTACTTC. Protein: CAISEPGGSRVETQYF.

This clonotype turned up a few times. V is TRBV7-7 and J is TRBJ2-7; TRBD1 agrees at 8 bases. The CDR3 runs 13 residues. CDR1 and CDR2 from the germline V gene are SSHAT and FNYEAQ (reference sequence). The DNA for the CDR3 is TGTGCTAGCGCACAGGGGGGATCCTACGAGCAGTACTTC. Protein product: CASAQGGSYEQYF.

CDR3 sequence (DNA): TGCGCCAGCAGCCGGGCCCCGGGTTCCGATAACAATGCTGAGCAGTTCTTC. It is translated as CASSRAPGSDNNAEQFF. This sequence joins TRBV4-1 and TRBJ2-1; D remains ambiguous. The CDR3 covers 17 residues. Germline CDR1 and CDR2: MGHRA and YSYEKL. Between the trimmed V and J ends, which lost 4 bases and 9 bases, there was a span of 25 bases.

The CDR3 loop reads CAIVPTSGLTDTQYF. The CDR3 DNA follows: TGTGCCATCGTTCCGACTAGCGGACTCACAGATACGCAGTATTTT. The chain recombines TRBV2 with TRBJ2-3, with 9 bases that match TRBD2. Trimming cost V 10 bases and J 2 bases; bases outside gene matches: 10. This CDR3 has 15 residues. Per the germline V gene, CDR1 is SNHLY and CDR2 is FYNNEI.

In regard to this clonotype: This may arise from a read error, as a much more abundant clone is one base away. The chain has TRBV4-2 and TRBJ2-3; D call uncertain. CDR3 length: 13 residues. Germline loops: CDR1 LGHNA, CDR2 YNFKEQ. The CDR3 region is CASGQDLTLVEYF. DNA for the CDR3: TGTGCCAGCGGCCAAGATCTCACACTCGTGGAGTATTTT.